This T cell receptor (beta chain) was identified during a study of blood T cells in healthy people across ages (dated by TCRdb to between 2015 and 2017). For the study in its entirety: In model experiments, template switching captured roughly one uniquely barcoded TCR beta cDNA molecule for every two T cells. Age-related changes in TCR beta repertoire diversity were measured in the study by deep sequencing normalized with unique cDNA molecular identifiers. The donors were split into four age groups: young (average about 16 years), middle-aged (39), aged (roughly 68) and long-lived (roughly 77). To avoid experimental bias, donors of different ages were randomly spread across the sequencing lanes. The study analyzed two additional independent replicas of 1 million unique cDNA reads from the same blood draw for two donors, one aged 18 to 29 and one aged 80 or older.

V gives up 0 bases and J gives up 5 bases, and the segment between their germline ends measures 13 bases. The germline V gene specifies SGHAT as CDR1 and FQNNGV as CDR2. Inclusive of the bounding cysteine and phenylalanine, the CDR3 is 16 residues long. The read is trimmed to its CDR3 DNA, 48 bases read in frame from base 1. Concerning this clonotype itself: The target of this receptor is not known. The sample holds no much larger clone one base away, and base qualities are not on file.

General findings and caveats noted by the study authors: The CMV infection status of donors was not known, potentially confounding age-related changes in expanded clonotypes. Conclusive comparison of naive and antigen-experienced compartments was prevented by the profiling of bulk unsorted PBMCs. Compared with the aged group, the long-lived group had more naive CD4+ T cells, fewer expanded clones and increased TCR diversity, a pattern suggesting age selection. Total diversity estimates from one million sequenced T cells were considered lower bounds and underestimates. The percentage of naive T cells measured by flow cytometry correlated strongly with observed TCR beta diversity. As age increased, observed TCR beta diversity per million T cells dropped in a roughly linear way, and a significant reduction was already evident by age 40.

Library prep was done by 5' RACE. These reads were obtained on an Illumina HiSeq 2500. A second PCR of roughly 7 to 12 cycles was run with a J-beta primer mix and a sample-barcoded 5' primer. Each TCR beta cDNA molecule received a unique molecular identifier from a template-switch 5' adaptor carrying 12 random nucleotides. Each sample yielded at least 2.5 million CDR3-containing paired-end reads. The Mint cDNA synthesis kit, primed by a TRBC-specific oligonucleotide, was used to synthesize first-strand cDNA from all RNA. Following uracil-DNA glycosylase treatment, a first 18-cycle PCR with universal primers M1SS and BC2_uni_R was performed on all cDNA. In the original analysis: For normalization, 1 million high-quality reads, each with a distinct molecular identifier, were randomly selected from each sample. Reads sharing molecular identifiers were discarded rather than binned into consensus sequences. MiTCR, run with a Q25 quality threshold and the strictest error-elimination algorithm, handled CDR3 identification, clonotype clustering and error correction. A nonparametric unseen species model with Euler transformation was used to estimate a lower bound on total TCR beta diversity. Starting from the raw public reads, TCRdb applied fastp trimming at Q25, assembled clones with MiXCR and retained in-frame beta chains. Every CDR3 protein is listed once, alongside the most common genes and DNA of its rows. Clone size and V and J calls follow TCRdb, not the original study. This sample gives about 1,400,000 distinct CDR3 sequences in total; approximately 42% of them show up just once. Under 8% of the sample goes to the ten largest clones.

The 40 or so donors, aged about 6 to 90 years, were systemically healthy Caucasian individuals from Russia. Approximately 10 milliliters of peripheral blood were collected from each donor into EDTA-treated Vacutainer tubes. Ficoll-Paque density-gradient centrifugation was used to isolate PBMCs, with at least 7 million per sample. Total RNA, at least 6 micrograms per sample, was extracted from PBMCs with Trizol reagent. The percentages of naive CD45RAhigh/CD27high T cells were determined by flow cytometry on a PBMC aliquot from every donor. The sequence is built from TRBV11-2 and TRBJ2-2, and possibly TRBD2, on 6 matching bases. Sequenced material: blood. The source of this sequence is a woman between 18 and 30 years old in good health. The sequenced DNA is TGTGCCAGCAGCTTAGATCGCTGGGCGGGAACCGGGGAGCTGTTTTTT. Its protein reads: CASSLDRWAGTGELFF.